This section outlines one T cell receptor beta chain sequence together with its context. TCRdb keeps only in-frame clones here, not all; method: immunoSEQ multiplex PCR. The sample has fewer than 80,000 clones, around 88% seen once. These data belong to a study of OX40 agonist ivuxolimab in advanced cancers. V lost 6 bases, J lost 8 bases, and 7 bases lay in between. From germline, CDR1 is MNHEY and CDR2 SVGAGI. The CDR3 sequence is 10 residues long. The material sequenced was CD4+ or CD8+ T cells sorted from blood, taken in a trial of the OX40 agonist ivuxolimab. This sequence was found in an adult with an advanced solid tumor such as melanoma, head and neck, liver or kidney cancer. The chain links TRBV6-5 to TRBJ1-2, with D hard to call. CDR3 nucleotides: TGTGCCAGCAGGGGAGTGGGCTACACCTTC. Translating it yields CASRGVGYTF.